The present T cell receptor beta chain was sequenced within a study of breast tumors, draining lymph nodes, adjacent tissues. Breast cancer patients provided tissue from their axillary draining lymph nodes. Germline values: CDR1 ENHRY, CDR2 SYGVKD. The CDR3 covers 13 residues. Broader study findings: The data were judged consistent with most tumor T cells coming from lymph node and expanding in tumor. Tumor repertoires ranked between lymph nodes and nontumor tissue in diversity, with V and J gene preferences. Luminal-like breast cancer showed significantly greater tumor-nontumor repertoire similarity than basal-like breast cancer did.

TCRdb fed the multiplex PCR reads into MiXCR, producing one record per CDR3 protein. The profile shows over 150,000 distinct CDR3 sequences, 30% to 35% of them singletons. As for this clonotype: Its antigen is unknown. One end of the junction is discordant with germline, which a read error may explain.

This TCR was recovered from a female donor with breast cancer. Some clones in this sample may be carry-over from other donors' samples. The sequenced sample consisted of axillary lymph node tissue. This chain joins TRBV10-3 and TRBJ2-6; 7 nucleotides line up with TRBD1. This chain's CDR3 is CAISATGANTEAF. CDR3 nucleotides: TGTGCCATCAGTGCAACAGGGGCCAACACTGAAGCTTTC.